These T cell receptor beta chains were read from a single sample in a study of human T cells and chemical hapten exposure. Each CDR3 protein gets one entry after TCRdb re-called the reads with MiXCR. The table lists 100,000 to 150,000 distinct CDR3 sequences, about 7.7% of them singletons. Sequencing input: whole blood. Receptors were obtained from a human donor in good health. Some clones in this sample may be carry-over from other donors' samples. CDR3s include the opening cysteine and the closing phenylalanine or tryptophan. Each record gives: D gene, J gene, V gene, clone size, CDR3 DNA, CDR3 protein. D genes are given only for firm matches. Expanded clones are given a class, and other clones once, few, many or no size at all.

TRBD1 TRBJ2-2 TRBV5-1 few TGCGCCAGCAGCTTGGTGACAGGGACCGGGGAGCTGTTTTTT CASSLVTGTGELFF
TRBD1 TRBJ1-1 TRBV6-2/TRBV6-3 - TGTGCCAGCAGGACACTCCCGGGACAGGGGGAAGAAGGAGCTTTCTTT CASRTLPGQGEEGAFF
- TRBJ2-1 TRBV10-1 few TGCGCCAGCAGCGGACCATCCTACAATGAGCAGTTCTTC CASSGPSYNEQFF
TRBD1 TRBJ1-2 TRBV29-1 many TGCAGCGTTGGGGGGACAGGAGTCTATGGCTACACCTTC CSVGGTGVYGYTF
- TRBJ1-6 TRBV6-5 many TGTGCCAGCAGTTACTCGGGGGGAGCCAGGGCGACCCTCCACTTT CASSYSGGARATLHF
- TRBJ2-2 TRBV19 - TGTGCCAGTAGTATGAGGTCCGGGGAGCTGTTTTTT CASSMRSGELFF
- TRBJ2-7 TRBV6-5 - TGTGCCAGCAGTTACTCAGAGGTGGGCGAGCAGTACTTC CASSYSEVGEQYF
- TRBJ1-6 TRBV9 few TGTGCCAGCAGTGGGAGTAACACGAATTCACCCCTCCACTTT CASSGSNTNSPLHF
- TRBJ2-7 TRBV20-1 few TGCAGTGCTAACCGGGACGCCTCCTACGAGCAGTACTTC CSANRDASYEQYF
- TRBJ1-6 TRBV20-1 many TGCAGTGCTAGAGATAAGGGCAGGGGAGGTTCACCCCTCCACTTT CSARDKGRGGSPLHF
- TRBJ1-5 TRBV20-1 many TGCAGTGCTAGAGATCGAGAACATCAGCCCCAGCATTTT CSARDREHQPQHF
TRBD2 TRBJ2-1 TRBV4-2 few TGTGCCAGCAGCCAAGGTAGCGGGGGGGCGAATGAGCAGTTCTTC CASSQGSGGANEQFF
- TRBJ2-3 TRBV14 few TGTGCCAGCAGCCAGGGCAGTAGCACAGATACGCAGTATTTT CASSQGSSTDTQYF
TRBD1 TRBJ1-2 TRBV4-3 many TGCGCCAGCAGCCAGGGTAAACAGGGGGCGTTTGGCTACACCTTC CASSQGKQGAFGYTF
- TRBJ1-1 TRBV20-1 few TGCAGTGCTAGAGTAGAGGGACGGAACACTGAAGCTTTCTTT CSARVEGRNTEAFF
- TRBJ2-7 TRBV2 - TGTGCCAGCAGCGGGGGAGGCTCCTACGAGCAGTACTTC CASSGGGSYEQYF
- TRBJ2-7 TRBV12-3/TRBV12-4 - TGTGCCAGCAGTTCCTCGCTTAAGAGCTCCTACGAGCAGTACTTC CASSSSLKSSYEQYF
- TRBJ2-3 TRBV7-2 few TGTGCCAGCAGCGTCCTCAACGCAGATACGCAGTATTTT CASSVLNADTQYF
TRBD1 TRBJ2-1 TRBV12-3/TRBV12-4 few TGTGCCAGCAGTTTATCCCTAGGGGGCAGCTCCTACAATGAGCAGTTCTTC CASSLSLGGSSYNEQFF
- TRBJ2-6 TRBV27 few TGTGCCAGCAGTTTATCAGTGTCTGGGGCCAACGTCCTGACTTTC CASSLSVSGANVLTF
TRBD1 TRBJ1-2 TRBV4-2 - TGTGCCAGCAGCCAAGATGGGCGGCAGGGGGGCGGCTACACCTTC CASSQDGRQGGGYTF
TRBD2 TRBJ2-1 TRBV4-2 - TGTGCCAGCAGCCTCGAGCGGGGGCTTCTCTGGGGTCTGTTCTTC CASSLERGLLWGLFF
- TRBJ2-5 TRBV27 - TGTGCCAGCAGTTTCCGTCGTCCTGGGCCGCGGAAGCAAGAGACCCAGTACTTC CASSFRRPGPRKQETQYF
TRBD1 TRBJ1-5 TRBV12-3/TRBV12-4 many TGTGCCAGCAGTCCGACAGGGACAATTCAGCCCCAGCATTTT CASSPTGTIQPQHF
- TRBJ1-6 TRBV3-1 once TGTGCCAGCAGCCAAGATCTCGGGACCTATAATTCACCCCTCCACTTT CASSQDLGTYNSPLHF
TRBD2 TRBJ2-7 TRBV20-1 - TGCAGTGCCCGGGATAGCGGGAGCCCGACCTACGAGCAGTACTTC CSARDSGSPTYEQYF
- TRBJ1-5 TRBV6-2/TRBV6-3 - TGTGCCAGCAGTTATAAAACCAACAATCAGCCCCAGCATTTT CASSYKTNNQPQHF
- TRBJ1-4 TRBV19 - TGTGCCAGTAGTAGGCCGCCGATCGGGGCTGAAAAACTGTTTTTT CASSRPPIGAEKLFF
- TRBJ1-2 TRBV20-1 many TGCAGTGCTAGAGAAGAAGGGGCTGGCTATGGCTACACCTTC CSAREEGAGYGYTF
- TRBJ2-5 TRBV5-1 - TGCGCCAGCAGTCCAGGTTGGGAAGAGACCCAGTACTTC CASSPGWEETQYF
- TRBJ2-3 TRBV5-1 few TGCGCCAGCAGCTTGGGGGACCCAAGCACAGATACGCAGTATTTT CASSLGDPSTDTQYF
- TRBJ1-5 TRBV7-6 - TGTGCCAGCAGCCAAATCGCAGGGTCGCCCCAGCATTTT CASSQIAGSPQHF
- TRBJ2-7 TRBV29-1 few TGCAGCGTGCAGGACAGTTTATACGAGCAGTACTTC CSVQDSLYEQYF
TRBD1 TRBJ2-1 TRBV5-1 few TGCGCCAGCAGCTTGGCCCAGGGGGTCCACAATGAGCAGTTCTTC CASSLAQGVHNEQFF
- TRBJ2-3 TRBV6-4 - TGTGCCAGCAGTGAAACAACGGGGGGCAAAGATACGCAGTATTTT CASSETTGGKDTQYF
- TRBJ2-3 TRBV11-2 few TGTGCCAGCAAGATGAGGGGGGATGATACTAGCACAGATACGCAGTATTTT CASKMRGDDTSTDTQYF
- TRBJ1-1 TRBV4-1 - TGCGCCAGCAGCCAAAGTACTGAAGCTTTCTTT CASSQSTEAFF
- TRBJ1-3 TRBV5-6 few TGTGCCAGCAAAGCCGGGGGAGGAAACACCATATATTTT CASKAGGGNTIYF
- TRBJ2-7 TRBV6-5 many TGTGCCAGCAGACCCTCGATGCCCAGCCCCTACGAGCAGTACTTC CASRPSMPSPYEQYF
- TRBJ2-1 TRBV3-1 - TGTGCCAGCAGCCAAGAATTAGCGTCCTACAATGAGCAGTTCTTC CASSQELASYNEQFF
- TRBJ1-6 TRBV10-3 many TGTGCCATCATGAATTCACCCCTCCACTTT CAIMNSPLHF
TRBD1 TRBJ2-1 TRBV6-5 - TGTGCCAGCAGTTACACAGGGGGCCGATTTAATGAGCAGTTCTTC CASSYTGGRFNEQFF
- TRBJ2-2 TRBV2 many TGTGCCAGCAGCCCGGAGGGGAGGACCGGGGAGCTGTTTTTT CASSPEGRTGELFF
- TRBJ1-3 TRBV20-1 once TGCAGTGCTAGCAGGGCTGGAAACACCATATATTTT CSASRAGNTIYF
- TRBJ1-1 TRBV6-1 - TGTGCCAGCAGTGAAGCGCAAGGGGCGACAGCTGAAGCTTTCTTT CASSEAQGATAEAFF
- TRBJ1-2 TRBV5-6 few TGTGCCAGCAGCTTGAACGGGGACTGGTATGGCTACACCTTC CASSLNGDWYGYTF
- TRBJ2-5 TRBV9 few TGTGCCAGCAGCGTAGGAGGGCGAGCTGAAAGTCAAGAGACCCAGTACTTC CASSVGGRAESQETQYF
- TRBJ1-4 TRBV3-1 - TGTGCCAGCAGCCAACACTCACACCGTAATGAAAAACTGTTTTTT CASSQHSHRNEKLFF
- TRBJ1-5 TRBV3-1 few TGTGCCAGCAGCCAAGATGGGGGAGGGGTGCAGCCCCAGCATTTT CASSQDGGGVQPQHF
- TRBJ2-3 TRBV18 many TGTGCCAGCTCCACGGGGTTGAGTGGCAACACAGATACGCAGTATTTT CASSTGLSGNTDTQYF
- TRBJ2-4 TRBV6-4 - TGTGCCAGCATACGGGGACGCAGTAACATTCAGTACTTC CASIRGRSNIQYF
- TRBJ2-3 TRBV6-4 many TGTGCCAGCAGTGACCAGGGGGGCCAAGATACGCAGTATTTT CASSDQGGQDTQYF
- TRBJ2-2 TRBV3-1 - TGTGCCAGCAGCCAAGGATGGGAATCCGTCACCGGGGAGCTGTTTTTT CASSQGWESVTGELFF
TRBD1 TRBJ2-7 TRBV4-3 - TGCGCCAGCAGCCAAGATTACTGGGGACAGGTGTACGAGCAGTACTTC CASSQDYWGQVYEQYF
- TRBJ2-2 TRBV2 - TGTGCCAGCAGTGAAAGGAACACTAACACCGGGGAGCTGTTTTTT CASSERNTNTGELFF
- TRBJ2-7 TRBV27 few TGTGCCAGCAGTTTAGCCCTTGCCTACGAGCAGTACTTC CASSLALAYEQYF
TRBD1 TRBJ2-6 TRBV12-3/TRBV12-4 few TGTGCCAGCTGCTCGGGACAGGGGTTATCTGGGGCCAACGTCCTGACTTTC CASCSGQGLSGANVLTF
- TRBJ2-7 TRBV29-1 many TGCAGCGTTGAAGATCAAAGGGAAACAGGGCAGTACTTC CSVEDQRETGQYF
TRBD2 TRBJ2-1 TRBV6-4 many TGTGCCAGCAGTGACGGAGTAGCGGGGGACTACAGCGAGCAGTTCTTC CASSDGVAGDYSEQFF